This T cell receptor (beta chain) was obtained from a study of T cell repertoires in cytomegalovirus infection. The J segment lost 5 bases and the V segment lost 5 bases, leaving 5 bases of the junction unmatched. The CDR3 is 14 amino acids. The germline CDR1 and CDR2 sequences are MNHEY and SVGAGI. TCRdb analysed the reads with MiXCR anew, one entry per CDR3 protein. The top ten clones hold over 12% of a sample with roughly 280,000 distinct CDR3 sequences, roughly 9.1% of them seen once. Comment on this clonotype: A much more abundant neighbour one base away suggests this may be a read error. Since no conserved phenylalanine or tryptophan closes the CDR3, a read error is the likely cause.

The receptor comes from a human donor in good health (CMV status not recorded). Some clones in this sample may be carry-over from other donors' samples. The chain carries TRBV6-5 and TRBJ2-1; TRBD1 matches at 8 bases. Sequencing was carried out using PBMCs. The CDR3 sequence is CASSKGQVNNEQFL. CDR3 nucleotides: TGTGCCAGCAGTAAGGGACAGGTTAACAATGAGCAGTTCTTA.